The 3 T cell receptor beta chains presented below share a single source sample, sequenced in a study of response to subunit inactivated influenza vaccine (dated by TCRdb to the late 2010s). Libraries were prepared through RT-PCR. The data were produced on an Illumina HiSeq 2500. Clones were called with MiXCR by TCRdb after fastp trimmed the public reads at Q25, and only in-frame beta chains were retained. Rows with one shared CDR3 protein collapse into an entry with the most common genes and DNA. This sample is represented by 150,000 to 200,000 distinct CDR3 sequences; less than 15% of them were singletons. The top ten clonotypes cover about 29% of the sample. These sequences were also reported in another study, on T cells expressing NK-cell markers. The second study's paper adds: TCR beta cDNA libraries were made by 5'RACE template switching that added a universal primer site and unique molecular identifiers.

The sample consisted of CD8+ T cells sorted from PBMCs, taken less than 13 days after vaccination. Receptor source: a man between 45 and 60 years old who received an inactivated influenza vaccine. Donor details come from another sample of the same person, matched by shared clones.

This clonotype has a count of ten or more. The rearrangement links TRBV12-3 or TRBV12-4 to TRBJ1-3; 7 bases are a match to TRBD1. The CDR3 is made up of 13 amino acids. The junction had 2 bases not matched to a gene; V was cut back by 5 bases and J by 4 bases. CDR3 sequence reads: CASSPGQGNTIYF. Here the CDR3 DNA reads TGTGCCAGCAGTCCGGGACAGGGAAACACCATATATTTT.

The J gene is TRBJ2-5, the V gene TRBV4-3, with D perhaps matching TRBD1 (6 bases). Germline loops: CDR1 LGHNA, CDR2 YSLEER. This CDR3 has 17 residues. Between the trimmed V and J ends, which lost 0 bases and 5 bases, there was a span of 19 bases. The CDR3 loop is CASSQDRYTGFRETQYF. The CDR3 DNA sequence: TGCGCCAGCAGCCAAGATCGATACACAGGGTTTCGGGAGACCCAGTACTTC.

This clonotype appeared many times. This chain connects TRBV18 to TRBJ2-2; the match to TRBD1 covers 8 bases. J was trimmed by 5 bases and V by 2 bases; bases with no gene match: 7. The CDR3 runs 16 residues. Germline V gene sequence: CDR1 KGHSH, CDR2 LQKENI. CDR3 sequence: CASSPFDRGGTGELFF. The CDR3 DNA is TGTGCCAGCTCACCATTCGACAGGGGAGGAACCGGGGAGCTGTTTTTT.